This T cell receptor (beta chain) was found in a study of tumor-infiltrating lymphocytes in glioblastoma multiforme listed by TCRdb under 2017. The study in broad terms: To test whether intratumoral genomic heterogeneity fosters TIL diversity, the study jointly examined somatic mutations, TIL diversity and immune response activity. Study-wide conclusions, independent of this receptor: T cells were not sorted into functional subsets, and such sorting was noted by the authors as a future improvement. Because T cells carry unequal numbers of TCR transcripts, RNA-based TCR sequencing may distort clone frequencies. Only one glioblastoma patient was included in the TCR and somatic mutation analysis, limiting generalizability.

As to this clonotype: Its antigen is currently not known. The input lacks base qualities; no much larger clone sits a single base away.

TCRB libraries were built from RNA via three nested multiplex PCR rounds using a modified ARM-PCR protocol with multiple V-beta primers and a C-beta primer. ProtoScript II Reverse Transcriptase and a C-beta primer were used to synthesize TCRB-specific cDNA from 0.45 to 0.55 ug total RNA. The description of the TCRB libraries did not include any unique molecular identifiers. In the third PCR, barcodes and adapters were added over approximately 25 cycles with Deep VentR (exo-) polymerase, and the 250-500 bp bands were then gel purified. TCRB libraries were sequenced on an Illumina HiSeq 2500 with 250 bp paired-end reads. The original pipeline was this. The reads were cleaned with Trimmomatic, merged with FLASH and assigned V, D and J segments with MiGEC before being analyzed in VDJtools. VDJtools was used to calculate the Shannon-Wiener diversity index, which quantified repertoire diversity. The public reads were reanalyzed by TCRdb: fastp trimming at Q25, MiXCR alignment, in-frame beta chains only. Here each entry gathers all rows of one CDR3 protein and keeps the most common genes and DNA. The V and J calls, along with clone size, are taken from TCRdb and not from the paper's own processing. For this sample there are about 10,000 distinct CDR3 sequences; about 70% appear just once. The top ten constitute 75% to 80% of the sample.

Based on the germline V gene, the CDR1 and CDR2 sequences are ENHRY and SYGVKD. The CDR3 sequence holds 14 residues, the cysteine and phenylalanine included. The DNA shown is the 42-base CDR3, in frame from base 1. The germline V and J ends show losses of 9 bases and 5 bases respectively, and no gene match explains 11 bases of the junction. For each of the roughly nine tumor samples, the AllPrep DNA/RNA mini kit was used to purify genomic DNA and total RNA simultaneously. All RNA had OD 260/280 ratios above 1.9 and RNA integrity numbers above 6.5. This receptor was identified in a male donor with glioblastoma. This sequence uses TRBV10-3 and TRBJ2-7; 9 bases in the junction line up with TRBD1. The source material was brain tumor tissue. The CDR3 loop reads CAISDRGKENEQYF. At the DNA level, the sequence is TGTGCCATTTCGGACAGGGGCAAGGAAAACGAGCAGTACTTC.